The 18 T cell receptor beta chains presented below share a single source sample, sequenced in a study of molecular identifiers for immune sequencing clone quantification. TCRdb passed the PCR reads through MiXCR, listing each CDR3 protein once. The sample holds 100,000 or so distinct CDR3 sequences, about a third seen once. Source material: naive CD8+ T cells from blood, with Jurkat cell RNA spiked in. Specified subset: FACS-sorted CD8+CD4-CCR7+CD45RA+ naive T cells. The receptors derive from a human donor in good health. Some libraries in this study had Jurkat cell RNA spiked in.

This clonotype was counted a single time. This may come from a read error, since a much larger clone is one base off. The chain employs TRBV28 and TRBJ2-3; TRBD1 matches 8 bases. The germline gives CDR1 MDHEN, CDR2 SYDVKM. The CDR3 extends over 16 amino acids. CDR3 bases: TGTGCCAGCACAGGACAGGGATATGGAAGCACAGATACGCAGTGTTTT. Translating gives CASTGQGYGSTDTQCF.

The V gene is TRBV10-1, the J gene TRBJ2-7; maybe TRBD1 (6 bases). The CDR3 has 15 amino acids. Trimming cost V 6 bases and J 1 base, with 16 bases left between them. Looked up from germline, CDR1 is WNHNN and CDR2 is SYGVQD (reference sequence). CDR3 in DNA: TGCGCCAGCAGCGAAGGGGACACTAGTTCCTACGAGCAGTACTTC. The encoded protein is CASSEGDTSSYEQYF.

This clonotype was counted between two and nine times. CDR3 DNA sequence: TGTGCCAGCAGACTGACTAGCGGGGGACAAGAGACCCAGTACTTC. Amino acid sequence: CASRLTSGGQETQYF. The V gene is TRBV6-6, the J gene TRBJ2-5; 12 bases agree with TRBD2. The V gene end was trimmed by 6 bases and the J gene end by 2 bases; junction bases not matched to a gene: 4. The CDR3 is made up of 15 amino acids. Looked up from germline, CDR1 is MNHNY and CDR2 is SVGAGI (reference sequence).

This clonotype was seen many times. This chain links TRBV29-1 with TRBJ1-1; D uncertain. The CDR3 runs 13 residues. The V gene's germline CDR1 is SQVTM and CDR2 ANQGSEA. Trimming shortened V by 3 bases and J by 0 bases, and 8 bases separated the two germline ends. The CDR3 spells CSVEDGMNTEAFF. As DNA, the CDR3 is TGCAGCGTTGAGGACGGAATGAACACTGAAGCTTTCTTT.

This clonotype was counted between two and nine times. This chain uses TRBV6-5 with TRBJ2-5; no clear D gene. The CDR3 is 13 residues long. Trimming took 2 bases from V and 2 from J, leaving 6 bases between them. Germline V gene sequence: CDR1 MNHEY, CDR2 SVGAGI. CDR3 sequence: CASSYGSQETQYF. As DNA, the CDR3 is TGTGCCAGCAGTTACGGTTCGCAAGAGACCCAGTACTTC.

This chain links TRBV6-1 with TRBJ1-5; 7 positions match TRBD1. V lost 4 bases, J lost 3 bases, and 9 bases stayed unmatched. The CDR3 spans 16 residues. Germline loops: CDR1 MNHNS, CDR2 SASEGT. CDR3 loop: CASSASRGGYNQPQHF. The CDR3 nucleotides are TGTGCCAGCAGTGCGTCCAGGGGGGGATACAATCAGCCCCAGCATTTT.

Here the CDR3 reads CASSFDLRAFF. The CDR3 coding sequence is TGTGCCAGCAGTTTTGATCTCCGGGCTTTCTTT. The rearrangement links TRBV12-3 or TRBV12-4 to TRBJ1-1; D remains unclear. V lost 3 bases and J lost 11, with 10 bases in between. This CDR3 spans 11 amino acids.

The table lists this clonotype with many counts. The rearrangement uses TRBV28 and TRBJ2-3, with TRBD2 identical over 10 bases. Trimming cost V 0 bases and J 3 bases; bases outside gene matches: 0. There are 15 residues in the CDR3. Per germline, CDR1 MDHEN and CDR2 SYDVKM. CDR3 in amino acids: CASSLWGLATDTQYF. In DNA form, the CDR3 reads TGTGCCAGCAGTTTATGGGGACTAGCGACAGATACGCAGTATTTT.

This clonotype was counted a few times. The V call is TRBV5-6, the J call TRBJ2-2; D is perhaps TRBD2 (6 bases). The CDR3 contains 15 residues. CDR1 is SGHDT and CDR2 is YYEEEE in the germline V gene. V lost 3 bases and J lost 5, with 14 bases in between. Here the CDR3 reads CASSSRLRGTGELFF. CDR3 coding DNA: TGTGCCAGCAGCTCCCGATTACGGGGGACCGGGGAGCTGTTTTTT.

This chain uses TRBV9 with TRBJ2-1; D is perhaps TRBD1 (6 bases). The CDR3 consists of 14 residues. Per germline, CDR1 SGDLS and CDR2 YYNGEE. The V end lost 4 bases, the J end lost 14 bases, and 22 bases lay between the germline ends. The CDR3, as DNA: TGTGCCAGCAGCCTCAACTCAGGGGTGTTAGGAAAGTTCTTC. This translates into CASSLNSGVLGKFF.

This chain uses TRBV4-2 with TRBJ2-1; D possibly matches TRBD1 or TRBD2 (6 bases each). Trimming cost V 4 bases and J 5 bases, with 15 bases left between them. CDR1 is LGHNA, CDR2 YNFKEQ, per germline. The CDR3 spans 15 residues. Here the CDR3 reads CASSRDWGPDNEQFF. The CDR3 DNA is TGTGCCAGCAGCCGGGACTGGGGGCCCGACAATGAGCAGTTCTTC.

Only a few counts were recorded for this clonotype. A junction boundary mismatches the germline segment, possibly from a read error. The chain recombines TRBV5-1 with TRBJ2-3; 11 positions match TRBD2. Germline CDR1 reads SGHRS; CDR2 reads YFSETQ. This CDR3 has 17 residues. The CDR3 bases are TGCGCCAGCAACTTGTGGGGACTAGCGGACTCCACAGATACGCAGTATTTT. Translating gives CASNLWGLADSTDTQYF.

This clonotype occurred many times. This rearrangement joins TRBV7-2 to TRBJ2-3, with unresolved D. The V end was cut by 4 bases, the J end by 1 base, with 6 bases between. The CDR3 consists of 13 residues. Germline CDR1 SGHTA, CDR2 FQGNSA. The CDR3 coding sequence is TGTGCCAGCAGCTCAGACGGCACAGATACGCAGTATTTT. It yields the protein CASSSDGTDTQYF.

This clonotype was picked up many times. The chain carries TRBV4-3 and TRBJ2-7, with no clear D. Germline CDR1 LGHNA, CDR2 YSLEER. V lost 0 bases, J lost 10 bases, and 16 bases lay in between. The CDR3 runs to 14 residues. The CDR3 nucleotides are TGCGCCAGCAGCCAAGATCGCGCCCGCTTAGGACAGTACTTC. Protein sequence: CASSQDRARLGQYF.

The V gene is TRBV20-1, the J gene TRBJ2-7; a weak D match, TRBD2 (6 bases). The CDR3 loop spans 14 amino acids. The V and J ends lost 6 bases and 2 bases respectively, with 17 bases between them. Germline V gene lookup returns CDR1 DFQATT and CDR2 SNEGSKA (reference sequence). As DNA, the CDR3 is TGCAGTGCCTCGCTGGGACTGGGACCCTACGAGCAGTACTTC. It encodes CSASLGLGPYEQYF.

This clonotype appeared many times. The chain is built from TRBV28 and TRBJ2-5; D is possibly TRBD2 (5 bases). V lost 3 bases and J 5 bases, leaving 16 bases between the germline ends. Germline CDR1 is MDHEN and CDR2 is SYDVKM. The length of the CDR3 is 15 residues. CDR3 loop: CASSFEEGVRETQYF. DNA of the CDR3: TGTGCCAGCAGTTTCGAAGAGGGTGTTAGGGAGACCCAGTACTTC.

This chain connects TRBV29-1 to TRBJ2-1; the match to TRBD1 covers 10 bases. V trimming: 4 bases; J trimming: 0 bases; junction bases outside the gene matches: 0. The CDR3 totals 14 residues. The V gene's germline CDR1 is SQVTM and CDR2 ANQGSEA. CDR3 nucleotides: TGCAGCGTTGGGGACAGGGGCTCCTACAATGAGCAGTTCTTC. Protein product: CSVGDRGSYNEQFF.

This clonotype was detected a few times. This rearrangement joins TRBV10-2 to TRBJ1-5, with TRBD1 as a possible D gene (5 bases). The CDR3 covers 14 residues. Trimming removed 0 bases from V and 9 bases from J, with 12 bases in between. CDR1 is WSHSY, CDR2 SAAADI, per germline. CDR3 loop: CASSESGAGWPQHF. The CDR3 region has the DNA TGCGCCAGCAGTGAGTCTGGGGCAGGCTGGCCCCAGCATTTT.